These T cell receptor beta chains were read from a single sample in a study of blood T cell repertoires in COVID-19. The data were produced by immunoSEQ multiplex PCR, yet TCRdb's version contains in-frame clones alone and is incomplete. The table shows some 350,000 clones, with 75% to 90% occurring only once. Sequenced sample: PBMCs or T cells enriched from blood (not recorded which). All receptors derive from a man younger than 45 who had recovered from COVID-19. Both conserved end residues are part of each CDR3. A D gene is named only where the DNA matches it firmly. Clone size, where shown, is once, few, many, or a class for clones that have expanded.

abundance	j_gene	d_gene	v_gene	CDR3nt	CDR3aa
.	TRBJ2-7	.	TRBV18	TGTGCCAGCTCACCACCGGCAGGATCCTACGAGCAGTACTTC	CASSPPAGSYEQYF
.	TRBJ2-7	TRBD1	TRBV23-1	TGCGCCAGCAGGCCTAGGGCGCCTACTGTACAGGGGAAGATGCAGGACGAGCAGTACTTC	CASRPRAPTVQGKMQDEQYF
.	TRBJ2-3	.	TRBV6-4	TGTGCCAGCAGTGACGGCAGGGCTAGCACAGATACGCAGTATTTT	CASSDGRASTDTQYF
.	TRBJ2-3	.	TRBV5-4	TGTGCCAGCAGCTTGAAACAGGACGGAGATACGCAGTATTTT	CASSLKQDGDTQYF
.	TRBJ1-1	.	TRBV5-1	TGCGCCAGCAGCTTGGTAGTAGAGAATGAAGCTTTCTTT	CASSLVVENEAFF
once	TRBJ2-1	.	TRBV5-4	TGTGCCAGCAGCCCCCCGGGGTACAATGAGCAGTTCTTC	CASSPPGYNEQFF
.	TRBJ1-5	.	TRBV7-2	TGTGCCAGCAGCTTAAGACCAGGGTACGCCGTTCAGCCCCAGCATTTT	CASSLRPGYAVQPQHF
.	TRBJ2-1	TRBD2	TRBV5-1	TGCGCCAGCAGCTTGGGACTAGCGGGGAACTCCTACAATGAGCAGTTCTTC	CASSLGLAGNSYNEQFF
many	TRBJ1-1	.	TRBV11-2	TGTGCCAGCAGACCAGTTGGGGGCAAATACACTGAAGCTTTCTTT	CASRPVGGKYTEAFF
.	TRBJ1-5	.	TRBV3-1/TRBV3-2	TGTGCCAGCAGCCAGGGCTACGTGTGGGGGCGAAAAGGAGAGCCCCAGCATTTT	CASSQGYVWGRKGEPQHF
.	TRBJ1-1	.	TRBV7-8	TGTGCCAGCAGCCGAGGGGGAGGGTCCACTGAAGCTTTCTTT	CASSRGGGSTEAFF
.	TRBJ2-7	TRBD1	TRBV5-1	TGCGCCAGCAGGCCAGGGGGTGGCTACGAGCAGTACTTC	CASRPGGGYEQYF
.	TRBJ1-1	TRBD1	TRBV28	TGTGCCAGCAGCCTTCCCGGGACAGCAAACACTGAAGCTTTCTTT	CASSLPGTANTEAFF
.	TRBJ1-2	TRBD1	TRBV9	TGTGCCAGCAGCGTAGCCCCAGGGGGCGAGAACTATGGCTACACCTTC	CASSVAPGGENYGYTF
.	TRBJ2-2	.	TRBV3-1/TRBV3-2	TGTGCCAGCCTTCTTTCGACCGGGGAGCTGTTTTTT	CASLLSTGELFF
.	TRBJ1-1	.	TRBV7-2	TGTGCCAGCAGCTTAGCCGGCGGGAACACTGAAGCTTTCTTT	CASSLAGGNTEAFF
.	TRBJ1-4	.	TRBV18	TGTGCCAGCTCCCCTACTACAACTAATGAAAAACTGTTTTTT	CASSPTTTNEKLFF
.	TRBJ1-5	TRBD1	TRBV24-1	TGTGCCACGAGGTCGGGACAGGGGGCCAATCAGCCCCAGCATTTT	CATRSGQGANQPQHF
few	TRBJ1-1	.	TRBV9	TGTGCCAGCAGCCCCCAGACAGTCAGGGGCACTGAAGCTTTCTTT	CASSPQTVRGTEAFF
.	TRBJ1-2	.	TRBV30	TGTGCCTGGAGTAATACGGGGGGCTACACCTTC	CAWSNTGGYTF
.	TRBJ1-3	.	TRBV27	TGTGCCAGCAGGCGGTCGGGTGCGCGGGCTGGAAACACCATATATTTT	CASRRSGARAGNTIYF
once	TRBJ1-5	TRBD1	TRBV28	TGTGCCAGCAGTTCCGGGACAGGGAATCAGCCCCAGCATTTT	CASSSGTGNQPQHF
.	TRBJ2-7	.	TRBV5-1	TGCGCCAGCAGCAGCAACAGGAACTCCTACGAGCAGTACTTC	CASSSNRNSYEQYF
.	TRBJ1-2	.	TRBV5-5	TGTGCCAGCAGCTTGGAGGCCAGGGATTATGGCTACACCTTC	CASSLEARDYGYTF
.	TRBJ2-3	TRBD2	TRBV7-3	TGTGCCAGCAGCTCCCGAGGGACTAGCGGGGGGGACACAGATACGCAGTATTTT	CASSSRGTSGGDTDTQYF
.	TRBJ2-7	.	TRBV5-1	TGCGCCAGCAGGGAGGCCCAGTCCTACGAGCAGTACTTC	CASREAQSYEQYF
few	TRBJ1-2	TRBD1	TRBV29-1	TGCAGCGTTGGGACAGGGGCCACAGCTAACTATGGCTACACCTTC	CSVGTGATANYGYTF
.	TRBJ2-3	.	TRBV7-6	TGTGCCAGCAGCTTAGGATCCCCGGGTCTTCTCACAGATACGCAGTATTTT	CASSLGSPGLLTDTQYF
.	TRBJ1-5	.	TRBV6-1	TGTGCCAGCAGTGAATGGGGGCCTCCTACGCCCCAGCATTTT	CASSEWGPPTPQHF
.	TRBJ1-2	.	TRBV21-1	TGTGCCAGCAGCAAAGGTGAGGGGGGGACCTGCTATGGCTACACCTTC	CASSKGEGGTCYGYTF
.	TRBJ2-7	TRBD2	TRBV27	TGTGCCAGCAGCCCAGGGACTAGCTACTACGAGCAGTACTTC	CASSPGTSYYEQYF
.	TRBJ2-1	TRBD1	TRBV28	TGTGCCAGCAGTTCGAGAACATCAACAGGGGAAGGCTACAATGAGCAGTTCTTC	CASSSRTSTGEGYNEQFF
.	TRBJ1-2	.	TRBV6-2/TRBV6-3	TGTGCCAGCAGTTACTCACCAAGAACGGATGGCTACACCTTC	CASSYSPRTDGYTF
.	TRBJ2-7	TRBD2	TRBV28	TGTGCCAGTCTGGCCGGGGGGTCCTACGAGCAGTACTTC	CASLAGGSYEQYF
.	TRBJ2-6	.	TRBV3-1/TRBV3-2	TGTGCCAGCGCATGGGCCCCCGGCTCTGGGGCCAACGTCCTGACTTTC	CASAWAPGSGANVLTF
.	TRBJ2-7	TRBD1	TRBV28	TGTGCCAGCATACTACAGGGGGCTCCCCACGAGCAGTACTTC	CASILQGAPHEQYF